A single sample is the source of the 22 T cell receptor beta chains below, sequenced in a study of T cell repertoires in cytomegalovirus infection (dated by TCRdb to the late 2010s). The instrument was an Illumina HiSeq 1500. In-frame beta chains were kept once TCRdb had trimmed the public reads at Q25 with fastp and called clones with MiXCR. CDR3 protein sequences are deduplicated, and each keeps its most common genes and DNA. In this sample the table shows about 300,000 distinct CDR3 sequences, about 26% of which occur a single time. About 15% of the sample comes from the top ten. The sequenced sample consisted of PBMCs. Source of these receptors: a human donor in good health (CMV status not recorded). Some clones in this sample may be carry-over from other donors' samples.

This clonotype was observed at least ten times. The chain joins TRBV5-1 to TRBJ2-6; TRBD2 matches at 14 bases. Trimming at V came to 0 bases and at J to 2 bases, leaving 16 bases not matched to a gene. The CDR3 loop spans 23 amino acids. Germline V gene lookup returns CDR1 SGHRS and CDR2 YFSETQ. CDR3 DNA: TGCGCCAGCAGCTTGGTTGGACAGTCTGTGGGGACTAGCGGGAGACCTGGGGCCAACGTCCTGACTTTC. Translation: CASSLVGQSVGTSGRPGANVLTF.

This clonotype was seen more than once but under ten times. This chain's CDR3 is CASSSQGVGANVLTF. CDR3 in DNA: TGTGCCAGCAGTTCACAGGGGGTTGGGGCCAACGTCCTGACTTTC. The chain couples TRBV27 to TRBJ2-6, with 8 bases aligning to TRBD1. Trimming removed 4 bases from V and 3 bases from J; junction bases left unmatched: 2. This CDR3 is 15 amino acids long. Germline V gives CDR1 MNHEY, CDR2 SMNVEV (reference sequence).

The V gene is TRBV6-4, the J gene TRBJ2-7; 10 bases are shared with TRBD2. V shed 2 bases and J 5 bases; nucleotides not matched to a gene: 12. CDR3 size: 17 residues. Germline values: CDR1 MRHNA, CDR2 SNTAGT. CDR3: CASSDRILAGACNEQYV. The CDR3 region has the DNA TGTGCCAGCAGTGACCGTATCCTAGCGGGAGCCTGTAACGAGCAGTACGTC.

This clonotype is labeled as medium-sized (0.01 to 0.1%). This rearrangement joins TRBV7-2 to TRBJ2-4, with D possibly being TRBD1 (5 bases). CDR1 and CDR2 (germline): SGHTA, FQGNSA. V lost 5 bases and J 3 bases, leaving 17 bases between the germline ends. CDR3 length: 16 residues. CDR3 DNA: TGTGCCAGCAGCCCCCAGGCTAAGCAGGGCAAAAACATTCAGTACTTC. This codes for CASSPQAKQGKNIQYF.

This clonotype was counted at least ten times. The rearrangement joins TRBV7-9 to TRBJ1-2; D is perhaps TRBD1 (6 bases). Germline values: CDR1 SEHNR, CDR2 FQNEAQ (reference sequence). This CDR3 contains 14 residues. Trimming took off 5 bases at V and 0 bases at J, with 10 bases between the two ends. CDR3 coding DNA: TGTGCCAGCAGCCCGGGACAAGCTAACTATGGCTACACCTTC. Protein sequence: CASSPGQANYGYTF.

This clonotype was counted ten times or more. The chain combines TRBV12-3 or TRBV12-4 with TRBJ2-6; TRBD1 agrees at 8 bases. The CDR3 is 16 amino acids. V lost 7 bases, J lost 0 bases, and 5 bases stayed unmatched. In nucleotides, the CDR3 is TGTGCCAGCACTCGGGACAGGTCCTCTGGGGCCAACGTCCTGACTTTC. Protein product: CASTRDRSSGANVLTF.

In its sample, this clonotype was seen many times. The rearrangement uses TRBV7-2 and TRBJ1-2; unclear D gene. CDR1 is SGHTA and CDR2 is FQGNSA in the germline V gene. CDR3 size: 14 residues. V shed 5 bases and J shed 5 bases, with 15 bases lying between them. The CDR3 reads CASSLGSLSYGYTF. The CDR3 region has the DNA TGTGCCAGCAGCCTCGGGTCGCTTTCGTATGGCTACACCTTC.

In its sample, this clonotype was seen a few times. The V call is TRBV29-1, the J call TRBJ2-7, with 7 bases that match TRBD1. V was clipped by 6 bases and J by 2 bases; unmatched bases: 7. The length of the CDR3 is 13 residues. Germline V gives CDR1 SQVTM, CDR2 ANQGSEA. CDR3 DNA: TGCAGCGTGGCAACAGGGGCGGCCTACGAGCAGTACTTC. It yields the protein CSVATGAAYEQYF.

Notes on this clonotype: This may be a read error, as it is one base from a much larger clone. The V call is TRBV7-2, the J call TRBJ1-4; TRBD1 might be the D (5 bases). The CDR3 runs 14 residues. CDR1 SGHTA and CDR2 FQGNSA come from the germline V gene. The CDR3 DNA reads TGTGCCAGCAGCCGCCGACAGCCTAATGAAAAACTGTTGTTT. Translating gives CASSRRQPNEKLLF.

In this sample, this clonotype turned up a few times. V and J are TRBV28 and TRBJ1-3; 11 nucleotides agree with TRBD1. Germline V gene lookup returns CDR1 MDHEN and CDR2 SYDVKM. The length of the CDR3 is 16 residues. The J segment lost 4 bases and the V segment lost 6 bases, leaving 8 bases of the junction unmatched. The CDR3 DNA reads TGTGCCAGCAGCTCCCCGGGACAGGGGGGAGGAAACACCATATATTTT. Its protein is CASSSPGQGGGNTIYF.

This sequence joins TRBV10-1 and TRBJ2-7; 8 positions match TRBD2. The germline V gene has CDR1 WNHNN and CDR2 SYGVQD (reference sequence). The CDR3 totals 13 residues. The trim removed 3 bases at V and 7 bases at J, leaving 5 bases unmatched. CDR3 sequence: CASSEAGVGEQYF. The CDR3, as DNA: TGCGCCAGCAGTGAAGCGGGAGTTGGGGAGCAGTACTTC.

This clonotype was detected many times. This sequence joins TRBV6-1 and TRBJ2-2; the match to TRBD2 covers 11 bases. V shed 8 bases, J shed 4 bases, and the junction held 15 bases outside the gene matches. Germline V CDR1 and CDR2: MNHNS, SASEGT. This CDR3 comprises 18 residues. CDR3: CASSRWAPGTSGTGELFF. In nucleotides, the CDR3 is TGTGCCAGCTCTCGATGGGCCCCGGGGACTAGCGGCACCGGGGAGCTGTTTTTT.

This clonotype has more than one count but fewer than ten. This rearrangement joins TRBV5-1 to TRBJ2-3, with no clear D. V was clipped by 0 bases and J by 4 bases, with 12 bases between them. The CDR3 runs to 15 residues. Germline assignment: CDR1 SGHRS and CDR2 YFSETQ. CDR3 DNA sequence: TGCGCCAGCAGCTTGGTTGGCGCGCAGGCAGATACGCAGTATTTT. It yields the protein CASSLVGAQADTQYF.

This clonotype has a count of ten or more. V is TRBV7-2 and J is TRBJ1-1; 10 bases are a match to TRBD1. The germline gives CDR1 SGHTA, CDR2 FQGNSA. The CDR3 is 13 amino acids. V gave up 5 bases and J gave up 11 bases; unmatched junction bases: 8. The CDR3 sequence is CASSPDRGRYAFF. In DNA, the CDR3 is TGTGCCAGCAGCCCCGACAGGGGGCGATACGCTTTCTTT.

The genes are TRBV24-1 and TRBJ1-2; the D gene is possibly TRBD1 (5 bases). The CDR3 contains 14 residues. The germline V gene has CDR1 KGHDR and CDR2 SFDVKD. V was clipped by 3 bases and J by 8 bases, with 15 bases between them. The CDR3 sequence is CATSDGGHFGGYTF. The DNA for the CDR3 is TGTGCCACCAGTGATGGAGGACACTTTGGGGGCTACACCTTC.

This clonotype occurred many times. The chain joins TRBV7-2 to TRBJ2-3, with 7 bases identical to TRBD2. V lost 1 base, J lost 11 bases, and 6 bases stayed unmatched. Germline V gene data show CDR1 as SGHTA and CDR2 as FQGNSA. The length of the CDR3 is 13 residues. In nucleotides, the CDR3 is TGTGCCAGCAGCTTAGGGGAGGGCCCTAGGCAGTATTTT. It specifies CASSLGEGPRQYF.

Notes on this clonotype: Germline is not matched at one junction end, which may reflect a read error. The V call is TRBV19, the J call TRBJ1-6; D perhaps matches TRBD1 (5 bases). This CDR3 has 14 amino acids. CDR1 LNHDA and CDR2 SQIVND come from the germline V gene (reference sequence). Here the CDR3 DNA reads TGTGTCAGTAGTGTGACAGCCTATAATTCACCCCTCCACTTT. Its protein product is CVSSVTAYNSPLHF.

For the CDR3, the DNA is TGTGCCAGCAGCATCCAGGGGTATGGGAATGAAAAACTGTTTTTT. It encodes CASSIQGYGNEKLFF. V is TRBV7-2 and J is TRBJ1-4, with a weak D call TRBD1 (6 bases). The V end lost 5 bases, the J end lost 5 bases, and 15 bases lay between the germline ends. This CDR3 has 15 amino acids. Germline V gene data show CDR1 as SGHTA and CDR2 as FQGNSA.

This clonotype was detected a few times. The gene calls are TRBV4-1 and TRBJ2-1; D possibly uses TRBD1 or TRBD2 (5 bases each). This CDR3 region has 13 residues. V was pared by 1 base and J by 9 bases, with 10 bases between. CDR1 and CDR2 (germline): MGHRA, YSYEKL. As DNA, the CDR3 is TGCGCCAGCAGCCAAGTAGAGGGGTTTGAGCAGTTCTTC. Encoded protein: CASSQVEGFEQFF.

This rearrangement joins TRBV7-2 to TRBJ2-3; 12 bases are a match to TRBD2. Germline CDR1 and CDR2: SGHTA and FQGNSA. V shed 0 bases and J 4 bases; nucleotides not matched to a gene: 11. The CDR3 sequence is 19 residues long. The CDR3 DNA reads TGTGCCAGCAGCTTAGCAGGAGCTAGCGGGAGGGCCACCGCAGATACGCAGTATTTT. Protein product: CASSLAGASGRATADTQYF.

In its sample, this clonotype was seen a few times. The V gene is TRBV28, the J gene TRBJ1-5; no firm D call. V was trimmed by 5 bases and J by 2 bases, leaving 13 bases between them. Looked up from germline, CDR1 is MDHEN and CDR2 is SYDVKM. This CDR3 has 15 amino acids. The CDR3 sequence: CASSIAHIGNQPQHF. The CDR3 DNA reads TGTGCCAGCAGTATAGCGCATATTGGCAATCAGCCCCAGCATTTT.

This clonotype was found many times. V gene TRBV7-2 combines with J gene TRBJ2-6; D not resolved. Trimming took 3 bases from V and 1 from J, leaving 16 bases between them. The CDR3 extends over 18 amino acids. Germline-derived CDR1 and CDR2 are SGHTA and FQGNSA. Here the CDR3 reads CASSFISGTVSGANVLTF. The DNA of the CDR3 is TGTGCCAGCAGCTTTATTTCTGGAACGGTTTCTGGGGCCAACGTCCTGACTTTC.